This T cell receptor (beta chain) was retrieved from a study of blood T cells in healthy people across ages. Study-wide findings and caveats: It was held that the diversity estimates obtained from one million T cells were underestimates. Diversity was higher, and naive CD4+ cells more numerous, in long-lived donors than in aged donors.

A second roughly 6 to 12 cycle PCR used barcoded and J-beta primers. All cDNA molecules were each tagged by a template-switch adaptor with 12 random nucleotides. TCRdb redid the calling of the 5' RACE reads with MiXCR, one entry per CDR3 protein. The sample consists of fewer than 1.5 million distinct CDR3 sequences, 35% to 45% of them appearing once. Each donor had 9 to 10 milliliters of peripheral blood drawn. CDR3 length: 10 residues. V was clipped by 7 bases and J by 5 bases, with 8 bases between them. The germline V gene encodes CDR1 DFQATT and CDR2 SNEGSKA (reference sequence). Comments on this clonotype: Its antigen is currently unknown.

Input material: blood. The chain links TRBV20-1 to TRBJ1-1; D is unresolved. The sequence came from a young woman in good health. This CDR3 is CSGALTEAFF. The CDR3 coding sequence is TGCAGTGGGGCTTTGACTGAAGCTTTCTTT.